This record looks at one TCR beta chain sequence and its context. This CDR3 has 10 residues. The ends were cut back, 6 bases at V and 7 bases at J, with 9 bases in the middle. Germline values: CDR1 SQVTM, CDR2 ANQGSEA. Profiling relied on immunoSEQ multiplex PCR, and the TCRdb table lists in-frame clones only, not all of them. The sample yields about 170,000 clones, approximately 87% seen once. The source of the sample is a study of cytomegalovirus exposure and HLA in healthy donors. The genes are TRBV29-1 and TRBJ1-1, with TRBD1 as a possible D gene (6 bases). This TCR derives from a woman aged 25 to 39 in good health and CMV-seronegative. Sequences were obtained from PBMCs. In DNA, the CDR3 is TGCAGCGTCGAGGGGGGTGAAGCTTTCTTT. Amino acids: CSVEGGEAFF.